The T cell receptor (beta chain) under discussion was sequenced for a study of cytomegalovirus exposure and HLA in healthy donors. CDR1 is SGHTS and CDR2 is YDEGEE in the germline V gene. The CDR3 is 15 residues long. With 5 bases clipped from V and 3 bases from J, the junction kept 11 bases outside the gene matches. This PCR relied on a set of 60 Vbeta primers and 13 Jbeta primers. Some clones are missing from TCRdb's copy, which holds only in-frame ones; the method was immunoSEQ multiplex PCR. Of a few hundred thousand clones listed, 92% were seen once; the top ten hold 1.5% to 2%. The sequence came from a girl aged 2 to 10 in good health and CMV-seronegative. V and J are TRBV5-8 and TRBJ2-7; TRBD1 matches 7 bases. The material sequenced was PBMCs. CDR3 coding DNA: TGTGCCAGCAGTTACACGGGACAGAACAACTACGAGCAGTACTTC. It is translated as CASSYTGQNNYEQYF.